The sequence of this TCR beta chain was determined in a study of blood T cell repertoires in COVID-19 (dated by TCRdb to 2019 to 2021). With regard to the full study: Samples covering the acute and convalescent phases of COVID-19 were provided by collaborators in the United States, Italy and Spain. The repertoires were released in a freely available public database meant as a resource for research on the immune response to SARS-CoV-2. HLA class I and class II types, where available, came from metadata supplied by the sample provider rather than from assay-based typing. Subjects who had been exposed to COVID-19, were actively infected with it, or had recovered from it provided the deeply sampled blood TCRbeta repertoires that made up the dataset. The samples were drawn from two sources: the first 160 participants of the ongoing ImmuneRACE study, and some 1,300 subjects contributed by 6 global collaborators. The material from the prospective study consisted of cDNA or gDNA derived from T cells, B-cell-depleted T cells, or PBMCs. The sample metadata nearly always contained a de-identified subject ID, COVID-19 status, age in years and sex.

Collaborating institutions collected whole blood in K2EDTA tubes following their own protocols. Collaborator samples were shipped for TCRbeta analysis as frozen whole blood, isolated PBMCs, or DNA extracted from either sample type. TCRbeta CDR3 regions were amplified from genomic DNA by means of the immunoSEQ Assay, a bias-controlled multiplex PCR. Turning to the authors' computational methods: Nucleated cell counts per sample were estimated from amplification of reference gene primers within the assay. To quantify the absolute abundance of each unique TCRbeta CDR3 rearrangement, sequence reads were collapsed and filtered. Productive Simpson clonality was computed per sample as the square root of Simpson's diversity index over productive rearrangements. The table was pulled from immuneACCESS by TCRdb, which kept in-frame rearrangements only. Such tables lose some clones; where checked, under half of the loss comes from unresolved V genes, and the rest has no known cause. V and J calls and clone size follow that table, whereas D and trimming were derived from the DNA. The sample profile shows some 390,000 clones; about 87% of them were found once. The top ten hold about 3% of the sample.

The V end gives up 5 bases and the J end 0 bases, leaving 4 bases in the junction not matched to a gene. CDR1 and CDR2 are drawn from the germline V gene: MDHEN, SYDVKM. Counted from cysteine to phenylalanine, this CDR3 has 16 amino acids. Just the 48-base CDR3 DNA is kept, in frame starting at base 1. General findings and caveats noted by the study authors: How much clinical and demographic metadata was included differed by source and by participant, and the metadata was provided uncurated.

Concerning this clone: Its antigen remains undetermined. Base qualities are not provided; no much larger clone lies one nucleotide away.

The sequenced sample was peripheral blood. The source of this sequence is a human donor in a cohort sampled during active COVID-19. The V gene is TRBV28 and the J gene is TRBJ2-1; 10 junctional bases match TRBD2. The DNA sequence is TGTGCCAGCAGTCTCTCTAGCGGGGGCTCCTACAATGAGCAGTTCTTC. It codes for CASSLSSGGSYNEQFF.